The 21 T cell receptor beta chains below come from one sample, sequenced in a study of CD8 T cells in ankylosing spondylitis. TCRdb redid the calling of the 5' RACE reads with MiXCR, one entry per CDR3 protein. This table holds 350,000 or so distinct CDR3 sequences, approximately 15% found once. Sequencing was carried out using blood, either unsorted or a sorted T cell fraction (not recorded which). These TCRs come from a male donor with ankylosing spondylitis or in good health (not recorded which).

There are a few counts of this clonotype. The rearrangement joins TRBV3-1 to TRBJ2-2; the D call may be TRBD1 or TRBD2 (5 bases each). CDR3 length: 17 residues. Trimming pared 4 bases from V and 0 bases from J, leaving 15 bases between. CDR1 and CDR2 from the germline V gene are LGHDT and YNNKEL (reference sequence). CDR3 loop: CASSRRKGTANTGELFF. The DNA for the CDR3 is TGTGCCAGCAGCCGGAGGAAAGGGACGGCGAACACCGGGGAGCTGTTTTTT.

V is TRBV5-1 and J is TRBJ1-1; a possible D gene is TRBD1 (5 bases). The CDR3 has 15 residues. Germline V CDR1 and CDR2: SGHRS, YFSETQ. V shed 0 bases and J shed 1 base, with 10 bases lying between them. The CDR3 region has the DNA TGCGCCAGCAGCTTGGTCGGGGCCCCGAACACTGAAGCTTTCTTT. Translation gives CASSLVGAPNTEAFF. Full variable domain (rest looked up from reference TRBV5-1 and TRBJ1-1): KAGVTQTPRYLIKTRGQQVTLSCSPISGHRSVSWYQQTPGQGLQFLFEYFSETQRNKGNFPGRFSGRQFSNSRSEMNVSTLELGDSALYLCASSLVGAPNTEAFFGQGTRLTVV.

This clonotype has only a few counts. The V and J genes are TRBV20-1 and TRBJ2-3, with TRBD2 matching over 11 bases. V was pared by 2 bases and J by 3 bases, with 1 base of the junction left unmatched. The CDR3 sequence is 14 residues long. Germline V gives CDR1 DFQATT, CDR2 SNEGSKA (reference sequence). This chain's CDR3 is CSARIAGGTDTQYF. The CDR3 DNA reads TGCAGTGCTAGAATAGCGGGAGGGACAGATACGCAGTATTTT.

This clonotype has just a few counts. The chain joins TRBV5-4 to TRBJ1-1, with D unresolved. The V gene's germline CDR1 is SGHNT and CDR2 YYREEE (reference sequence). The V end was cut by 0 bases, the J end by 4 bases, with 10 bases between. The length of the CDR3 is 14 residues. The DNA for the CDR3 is TGTGCCAGCAGCTTGGGGCAGTCCTTCACTGAAGCTTTCTTT. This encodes CASSLGQSFTEAFF.

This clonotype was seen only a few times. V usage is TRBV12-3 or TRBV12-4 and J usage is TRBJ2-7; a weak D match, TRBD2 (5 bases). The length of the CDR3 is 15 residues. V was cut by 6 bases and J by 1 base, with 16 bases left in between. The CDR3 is CASSPSGLGSYEQYF. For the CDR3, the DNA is TGTGCCAGCAGCCCCTCGGGGTTGGGGTCCTACGAGCAGTACTTC.

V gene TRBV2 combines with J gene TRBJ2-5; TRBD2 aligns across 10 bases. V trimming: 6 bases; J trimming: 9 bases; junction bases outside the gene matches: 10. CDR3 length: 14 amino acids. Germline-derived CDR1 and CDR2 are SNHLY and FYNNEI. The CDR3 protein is CASREREGLMAQYF. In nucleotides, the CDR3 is TGTGCCAGCAGGGAGCGGGAGGGGCTTATGGCCCAGTACTTC.

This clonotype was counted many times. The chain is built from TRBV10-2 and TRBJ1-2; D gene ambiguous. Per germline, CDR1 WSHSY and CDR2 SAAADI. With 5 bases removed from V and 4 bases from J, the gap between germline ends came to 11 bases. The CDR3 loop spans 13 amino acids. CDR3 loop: CASSLDGLYGYTF. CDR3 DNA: TGCGCCAGCAGTCTTGACGGCCTCTATGGCTACACCTTC.

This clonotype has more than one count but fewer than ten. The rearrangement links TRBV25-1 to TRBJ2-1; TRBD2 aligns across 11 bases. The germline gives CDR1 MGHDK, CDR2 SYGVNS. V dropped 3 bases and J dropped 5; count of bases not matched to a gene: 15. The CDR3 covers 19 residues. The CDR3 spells CASSDPLTSGDPLNNEQFF. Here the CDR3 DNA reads TGTGCCAGCAGTGACCCTTTGACTAGCGGGGACCCCCTTAACAATGAGCAGTTCTTC.

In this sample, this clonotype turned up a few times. The CDR3: CASSREGQAYEQYF. CDR3 DNA sequence: TGTGCCAGCTCACGCGAGGGACAGGCCTACGAGCAGTACTTC. The chain joins TRBV18 to TRBJ2-7; TRBD1 matches at 8 bases. Germline values: CDR1 KGHSH, CDR2 LQKENI. This CDR3 contains 14 residues. V dropped 4 bases and J dropped 2; count of bases not matched to a gene: 4.

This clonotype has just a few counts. The CDR3: CASSQEPLAGGHEQFF. For the CDR3, the DNA is TGTGCCAGCAGCCAAGAACCACTAGCGGGAGGACATGAGCAGTTCTTC. The chain carries TRBV3-1 and TRBJ2-1, with TRBD2 matching 12 bases. Trimming took 0 bases from V and 8 from J; bases not matched to a gene: 5. CDR3 length: 16 residues. Germline CDR1 is LGHDT and CDR2 is YNNKEL (reference sequence).

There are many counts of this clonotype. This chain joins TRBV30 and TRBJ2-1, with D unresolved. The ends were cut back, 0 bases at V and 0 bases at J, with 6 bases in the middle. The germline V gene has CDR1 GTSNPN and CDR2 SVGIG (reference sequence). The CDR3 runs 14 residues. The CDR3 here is CAWSVLNSYNEQFF. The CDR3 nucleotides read TGTGCCTGGAGTGTACTTAACTCCTACAATGAGCAGTTCTTC.

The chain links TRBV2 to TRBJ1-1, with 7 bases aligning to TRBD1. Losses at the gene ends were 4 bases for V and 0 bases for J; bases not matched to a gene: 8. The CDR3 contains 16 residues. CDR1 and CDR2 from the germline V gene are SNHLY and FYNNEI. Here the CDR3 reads CASSGLGTAMNTEAFF. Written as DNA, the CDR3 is TGTGCCAGCAGTGGGTTAGGGACAGCCATGAACACTGAAGCTTTCTTT.

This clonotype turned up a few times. CDR3: CASSLEGYSPLHF. The CDR3 nucleotides read TGTGCCAGCAGCCTGGAGGGTTATTCACCCCTCCACTTT. The J gene is TRBJ1-6, the V gene TRBV11-2, with D unclear. The CDR3 is 13 amino acids. CDR1 and CDR2 from the germline V gene are SGHAT and FQNNGV. The germline V and J ends were trimmed by 5 bases and 8 bases, with 10 bases remaining between them.

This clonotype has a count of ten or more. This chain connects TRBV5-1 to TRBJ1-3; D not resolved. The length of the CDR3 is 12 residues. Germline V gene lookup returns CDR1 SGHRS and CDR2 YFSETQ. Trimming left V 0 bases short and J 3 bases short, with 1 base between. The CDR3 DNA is TGCGCCAGCAGCTTGGATGGAAACACCATATATTTT. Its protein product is CASSLDGNTIYF.

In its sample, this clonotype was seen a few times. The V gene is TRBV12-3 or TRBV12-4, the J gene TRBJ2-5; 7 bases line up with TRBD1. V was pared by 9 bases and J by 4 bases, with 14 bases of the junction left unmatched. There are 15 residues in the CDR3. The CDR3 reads CASSVQGLRGETQYF. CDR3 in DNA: TGTGCCAGTAGCGTACAGGGGCTAAGGGGAGAGACCCAGTACTTC.

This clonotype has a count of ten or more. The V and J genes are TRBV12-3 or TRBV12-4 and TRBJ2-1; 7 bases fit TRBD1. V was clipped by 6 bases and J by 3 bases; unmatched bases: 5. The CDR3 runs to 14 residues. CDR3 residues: CASRGQEFYNEQFF. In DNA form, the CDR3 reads TGTGCCAGCAGAGGACAGGAATTCTACAATGAGCAGTTCTTC.

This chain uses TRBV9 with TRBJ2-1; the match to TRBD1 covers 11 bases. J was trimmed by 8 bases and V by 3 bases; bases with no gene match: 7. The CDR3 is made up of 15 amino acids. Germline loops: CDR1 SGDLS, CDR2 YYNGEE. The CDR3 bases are TGTGCCAGCAGCGCCTGGACAGGGGGCAGGGATGAGCAGTTCTTC. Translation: CASSAWTGGRDEQFF.

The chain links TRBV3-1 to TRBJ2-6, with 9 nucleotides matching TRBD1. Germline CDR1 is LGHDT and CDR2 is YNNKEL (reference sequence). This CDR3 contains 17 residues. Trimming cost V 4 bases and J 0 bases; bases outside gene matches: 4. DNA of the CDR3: TGTGCCAGCAGCCGGGGACAGGGATCCTCTGGGGCCAACGTCCTGACTTTC. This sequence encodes CASSRGQGSSGANVLTF.

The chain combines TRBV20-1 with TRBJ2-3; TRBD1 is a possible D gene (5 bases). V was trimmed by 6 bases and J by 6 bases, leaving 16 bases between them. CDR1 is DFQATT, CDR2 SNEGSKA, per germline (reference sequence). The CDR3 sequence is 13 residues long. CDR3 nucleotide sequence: TGCAGTGCCGTTCTTAGGGGCCGGGATACGCAGTATTTT. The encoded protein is CSAVLRGRDTQYF.

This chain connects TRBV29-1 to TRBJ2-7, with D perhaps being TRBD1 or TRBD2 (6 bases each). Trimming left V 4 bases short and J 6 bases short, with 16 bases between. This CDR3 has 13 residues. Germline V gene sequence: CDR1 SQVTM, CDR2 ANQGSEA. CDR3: CSVVGGTGIEQYF. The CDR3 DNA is TGCAGCGTTGTGGGGGGCACAGGGATCGAGCAGTACTTC.

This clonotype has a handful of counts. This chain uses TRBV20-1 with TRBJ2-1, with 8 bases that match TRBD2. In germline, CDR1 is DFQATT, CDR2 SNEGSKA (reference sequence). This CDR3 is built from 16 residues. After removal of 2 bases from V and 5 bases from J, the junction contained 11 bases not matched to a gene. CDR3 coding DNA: TGCAGTGCTAGACAACGATCTGGCGGGGGGCACAATGAGCAGTTCTTC. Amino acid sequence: CSARQRSGGGHNEQFF.